Below, one T cell receptor beta chain is given with its context. This entry is derived from a study of blood T cells in healthy people across ages. CDR3 length: 13 residues. V dropped 1 base and J dropped 6 bases, with 8 bases sitting between them. Germline V lookup: CDR1 MDHEN, CDR2 SYDVKM. Primed by a sample-barcoded 5' primer and a J-beta primer mix, a second PCR proceeded for 7 to 11 cycles. TCRdb redid the calling of the 5' RACE reads with MiXCR, one entry per CDR3 protein. This sample has some 920,000 distinct CDR3 sequences, with roughly 50% found just once. Sequenced input: blood. The clonotype originates from a woman between 55 and 75 years old in good health. The chain uses TRBV28 and TRBJ2-3; unclear D gene. The CDR3 sequence is CASSLYLADTQYF. The CDR3 DNA reads TGTGCCAGCAGTTTATATCTCGCGGATACGCAGTATTTT.